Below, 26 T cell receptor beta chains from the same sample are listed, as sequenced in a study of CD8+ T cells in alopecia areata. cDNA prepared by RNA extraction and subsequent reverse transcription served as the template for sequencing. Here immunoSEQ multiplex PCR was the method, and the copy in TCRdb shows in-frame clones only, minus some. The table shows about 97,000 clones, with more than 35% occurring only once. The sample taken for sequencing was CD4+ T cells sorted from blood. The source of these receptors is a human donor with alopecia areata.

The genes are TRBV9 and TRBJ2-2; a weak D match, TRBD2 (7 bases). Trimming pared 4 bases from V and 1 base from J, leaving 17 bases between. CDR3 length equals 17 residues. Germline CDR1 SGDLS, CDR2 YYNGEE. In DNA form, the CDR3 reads TGTGCCAGCAGCCCCCAAGGGGGGGGATGGAACACCGGGGAGCTGTTTTTT. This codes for CASSPQGGGWNTGELFF. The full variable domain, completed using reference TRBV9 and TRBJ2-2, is DSGVTQTPKHLITATGQRVTLRCSPRSGDLSVYWYQQSLDQGLQFLIQYYNGEERAKGNILERFSAQQFPDLHSELNLSSLELGDSALYFCASSPQGGGWNTGELFFGEGSRLTVL.

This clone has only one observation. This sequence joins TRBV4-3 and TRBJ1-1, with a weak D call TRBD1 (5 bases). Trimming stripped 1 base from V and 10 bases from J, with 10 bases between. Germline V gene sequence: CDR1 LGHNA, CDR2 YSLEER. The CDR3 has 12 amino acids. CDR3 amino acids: CASSQGSGRAFF. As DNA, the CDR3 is TGCGCCAGCAGCCAAGGGTCAGGGAGAGCTTTCTTT.

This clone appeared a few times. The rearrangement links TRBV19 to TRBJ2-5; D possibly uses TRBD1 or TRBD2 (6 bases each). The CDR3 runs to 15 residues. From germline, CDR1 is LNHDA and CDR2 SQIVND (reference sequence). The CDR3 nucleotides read TGTGCGACAAGACGAAAGGGGGGAAGGGAAGAGACCCAGTACTTC. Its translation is CATRRKGGREETQYF.

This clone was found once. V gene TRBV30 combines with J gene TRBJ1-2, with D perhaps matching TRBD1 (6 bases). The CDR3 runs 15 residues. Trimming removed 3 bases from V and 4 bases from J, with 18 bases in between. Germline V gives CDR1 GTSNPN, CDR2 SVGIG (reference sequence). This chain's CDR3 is CAWRRGDLATYGYTF. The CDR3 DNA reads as TGTGCCTGGAGGAGGGGGGACCTCGCAACCTATGGCTACACCTTC.

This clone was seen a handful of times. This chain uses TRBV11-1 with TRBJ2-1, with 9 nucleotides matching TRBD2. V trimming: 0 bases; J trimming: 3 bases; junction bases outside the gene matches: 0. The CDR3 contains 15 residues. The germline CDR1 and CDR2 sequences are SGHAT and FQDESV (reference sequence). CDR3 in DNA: TGTGCCAGCAGCTTAGCGCGGGGGGGCTACAATGAGCAGTTCTTC. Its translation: CASSLARGGYNEQFF.

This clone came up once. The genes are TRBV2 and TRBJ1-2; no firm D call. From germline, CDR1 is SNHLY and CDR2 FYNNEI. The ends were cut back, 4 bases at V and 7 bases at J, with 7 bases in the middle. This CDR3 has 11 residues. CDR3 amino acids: CASSVLVGYTF. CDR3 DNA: TGTGCCAGCAGTGTTCTGGTTGGCTACACCTTC.

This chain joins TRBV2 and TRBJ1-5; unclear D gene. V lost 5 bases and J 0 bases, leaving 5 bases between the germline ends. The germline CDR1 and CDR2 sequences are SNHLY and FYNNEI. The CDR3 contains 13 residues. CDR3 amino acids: CASSSYSNQPQHF. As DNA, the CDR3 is TGTGCCAGCAGTAGCTATAGCAATCAGCCCCAGCATTTT. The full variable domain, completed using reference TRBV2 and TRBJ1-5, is EPEVTQTPSHQVTQMGQEVILRCVPISNHLYFYWYRQILGQKVEFLVSFYNNEISEKSEIFDDQFSVERPDGSNFTLKIRSTKLEDSAMYFCASSSYSNQPQHFGDGTRLSIL.

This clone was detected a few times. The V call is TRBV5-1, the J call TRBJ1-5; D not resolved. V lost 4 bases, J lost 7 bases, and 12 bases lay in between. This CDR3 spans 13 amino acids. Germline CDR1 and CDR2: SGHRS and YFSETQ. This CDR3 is CASSLTGEQPQHF. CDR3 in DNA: TGCGCCAGCAGCCTAACGGGCGAGCAGCCCCAGCATTTT.

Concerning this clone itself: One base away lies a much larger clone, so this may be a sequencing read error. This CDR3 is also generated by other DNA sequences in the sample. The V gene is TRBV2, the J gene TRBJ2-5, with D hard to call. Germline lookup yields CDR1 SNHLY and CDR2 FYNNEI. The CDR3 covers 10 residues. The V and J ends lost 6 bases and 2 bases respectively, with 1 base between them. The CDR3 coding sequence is TGTGCCAGCAGGCAAGAGACCCAGTACTTC. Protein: CASRQETQYF.

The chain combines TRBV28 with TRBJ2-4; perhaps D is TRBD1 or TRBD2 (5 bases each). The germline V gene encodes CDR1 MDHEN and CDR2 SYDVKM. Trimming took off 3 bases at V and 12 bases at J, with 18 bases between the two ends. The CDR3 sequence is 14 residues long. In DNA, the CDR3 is TGTGCCAGCAGTTTTCCAGTAGGGGAAGGGAGTCAGTACTTC. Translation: CASSFPVGEGSQYF.

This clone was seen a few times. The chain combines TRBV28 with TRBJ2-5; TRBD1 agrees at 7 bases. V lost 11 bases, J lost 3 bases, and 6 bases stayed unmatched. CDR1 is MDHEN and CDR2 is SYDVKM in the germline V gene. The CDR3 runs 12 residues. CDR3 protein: CAGSGTEETQYF. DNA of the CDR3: TGTGCCGGATCCGGGACAGAAGAGACCCAGTACTTC.

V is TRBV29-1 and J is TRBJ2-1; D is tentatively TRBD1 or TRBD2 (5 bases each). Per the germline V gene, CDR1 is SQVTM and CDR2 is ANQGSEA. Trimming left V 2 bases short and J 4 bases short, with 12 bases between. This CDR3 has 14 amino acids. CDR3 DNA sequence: TGCAGCGTTGAACCCTACGGGGCTTACAATGAGCAGTTCTTC. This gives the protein CSVEPYGAYNEQFF.

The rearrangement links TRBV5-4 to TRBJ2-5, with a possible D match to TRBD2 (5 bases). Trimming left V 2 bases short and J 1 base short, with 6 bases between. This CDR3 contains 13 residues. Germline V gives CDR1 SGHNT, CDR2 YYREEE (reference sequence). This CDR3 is CASSFGLQETQYF. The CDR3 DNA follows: TGTGCCAGCAGCTTCGGACTCCAAGAGACCCAGTACTTC.

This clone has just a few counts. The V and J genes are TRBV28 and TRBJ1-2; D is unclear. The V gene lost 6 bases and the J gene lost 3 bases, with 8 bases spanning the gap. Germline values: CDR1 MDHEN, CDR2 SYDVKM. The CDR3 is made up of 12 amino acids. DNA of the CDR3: TGTGCCAGCAGGTCCAGCTACTATGGCTACACCTTC. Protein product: CASRSSYYGYTF.

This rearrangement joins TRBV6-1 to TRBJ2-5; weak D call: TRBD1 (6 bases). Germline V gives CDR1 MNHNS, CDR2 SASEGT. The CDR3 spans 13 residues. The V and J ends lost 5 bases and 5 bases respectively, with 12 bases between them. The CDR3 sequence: CASSKQGLETQYF. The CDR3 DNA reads TGTGCCAGCAGTAAACAGGGATTGGAGACCCAGTACTTC.

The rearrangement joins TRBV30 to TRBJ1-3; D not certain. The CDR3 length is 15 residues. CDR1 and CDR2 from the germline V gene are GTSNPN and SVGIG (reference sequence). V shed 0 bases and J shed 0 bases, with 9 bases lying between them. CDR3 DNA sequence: TGTGCCTGGAGTGTACTCCCGTACTCTGGAAACACCATATATTTT. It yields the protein CAWSVLPYSGNTIYF.

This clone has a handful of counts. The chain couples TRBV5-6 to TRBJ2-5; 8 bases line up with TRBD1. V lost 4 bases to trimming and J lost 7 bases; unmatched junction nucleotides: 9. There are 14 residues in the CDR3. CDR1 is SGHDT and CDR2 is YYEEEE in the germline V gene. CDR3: CASSPPGQGGTQYF. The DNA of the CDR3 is TGTGCCAGCAGCCCCCCAGGACAGGGAGGGACCCAGTACTTC. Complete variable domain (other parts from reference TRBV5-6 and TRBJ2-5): DAGVTQSPTHLIKTRGQQVTLRCSPKSGHDTVSWYQQALGQGPQFIFQYYEEEERQRGNFPDRFSGHQFPNYSSELNVNALLLGDSALYLCASSPPGQGGTQYFGPGTRLLVL.

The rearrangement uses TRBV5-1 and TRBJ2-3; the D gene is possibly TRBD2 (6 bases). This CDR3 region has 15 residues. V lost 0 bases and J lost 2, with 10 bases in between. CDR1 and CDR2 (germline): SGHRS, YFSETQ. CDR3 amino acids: CASSLGDFSTDTQYF. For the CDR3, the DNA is TGCGCCAGCAGCTTGGGGGACTTTTCCACAGATACGCAGTATTTT.

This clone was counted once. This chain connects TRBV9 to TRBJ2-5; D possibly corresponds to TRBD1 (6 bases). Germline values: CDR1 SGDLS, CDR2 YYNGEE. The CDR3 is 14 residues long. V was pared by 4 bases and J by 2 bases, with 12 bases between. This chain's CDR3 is CASSPGDNQETQYF. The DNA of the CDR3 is TGTGCCAGCAGCCCCGGGGACAATCAAGAGACCCAGTACTTC.

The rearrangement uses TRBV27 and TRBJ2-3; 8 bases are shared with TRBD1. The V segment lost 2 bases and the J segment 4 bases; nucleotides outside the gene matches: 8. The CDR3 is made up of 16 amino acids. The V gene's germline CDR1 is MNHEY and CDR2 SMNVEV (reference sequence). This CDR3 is CASSLRRTGSSDTQYF. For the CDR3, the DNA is TGTGCCAGCAGTTTAAGGCGGACAGGGTCATCAGATACGCAGTATTTT.

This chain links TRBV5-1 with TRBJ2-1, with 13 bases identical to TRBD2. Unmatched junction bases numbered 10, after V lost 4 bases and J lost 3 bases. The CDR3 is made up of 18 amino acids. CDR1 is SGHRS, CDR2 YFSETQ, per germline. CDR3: CASSAGLAGVASYNEQFF. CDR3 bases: TGCGCCAGCAGCGCCGGACTAGCGGGAGTAGCTAGCTACAATGAGCAGTTCTTC.

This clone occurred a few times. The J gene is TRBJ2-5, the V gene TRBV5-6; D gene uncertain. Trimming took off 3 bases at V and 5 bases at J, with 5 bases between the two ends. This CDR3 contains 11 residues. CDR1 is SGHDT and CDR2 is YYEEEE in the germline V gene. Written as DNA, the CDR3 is TGTGCCAGCAGCTGGATGGAGACCCAGTACTTC. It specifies CASSWMETQYF.

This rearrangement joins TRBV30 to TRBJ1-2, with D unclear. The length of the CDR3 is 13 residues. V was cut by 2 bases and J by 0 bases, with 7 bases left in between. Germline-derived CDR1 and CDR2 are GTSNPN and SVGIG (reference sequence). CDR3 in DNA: TGTGCCTGGAGTCGAGGAGCTAACTATGGCTACACCTTC. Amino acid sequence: CAWSRGANYGYTF.

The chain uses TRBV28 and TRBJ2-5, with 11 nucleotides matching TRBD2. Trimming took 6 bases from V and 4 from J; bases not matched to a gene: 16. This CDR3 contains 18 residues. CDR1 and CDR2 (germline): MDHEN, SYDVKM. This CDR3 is CASSWVSGRATVGETQYF. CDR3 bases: TGTGCCAGCAGCTGGGTTAGCGGGAGGGCAACAGTCGGAGAGACCCAGTACTTC.

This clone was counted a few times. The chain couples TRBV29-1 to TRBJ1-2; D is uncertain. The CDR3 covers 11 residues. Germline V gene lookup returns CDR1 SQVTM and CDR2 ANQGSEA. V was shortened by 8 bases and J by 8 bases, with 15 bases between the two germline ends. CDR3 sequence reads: CSSVSEGGYTF. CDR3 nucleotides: TGCAGCAGCGTCTCTGAAGGGGGCTACACCTTC.

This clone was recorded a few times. CDR3 nucleotide sequence: TGTGCCAGCAGCGCCTACAGGACAGAGCGTTACGAGCAGTACTTC. Encoded protein: CASSAYRTERYEQYF. The J gene is TRBJ2-7, the V gene TRBV7-9; perhaps TRBD1 as D (6 bases). The germline V and J ends were trimmed by 5 bases and 4 bases, with 18 bases remaining between them. Germline values: CDR1 SEHNR, CDR2 FQNEAQ (reference sequence). This CDR3 spans 15 amino acids.